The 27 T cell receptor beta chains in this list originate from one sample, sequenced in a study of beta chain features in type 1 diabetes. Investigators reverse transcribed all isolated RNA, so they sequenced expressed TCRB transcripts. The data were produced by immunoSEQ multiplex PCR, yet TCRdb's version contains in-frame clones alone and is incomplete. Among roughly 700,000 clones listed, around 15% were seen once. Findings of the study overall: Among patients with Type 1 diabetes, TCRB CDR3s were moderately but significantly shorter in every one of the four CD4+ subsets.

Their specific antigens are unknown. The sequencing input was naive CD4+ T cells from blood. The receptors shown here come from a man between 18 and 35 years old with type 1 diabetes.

CDR3 nucleotides: TGTGCCAGCACAACCGGGACAGGGCAGTACGAGCAGTACTTC. It translates to CASTTGTGQYEQYF. The genes are TRBV6-1 and TRBJ2-7; TRBD1 aligns across 9 bases. The CDR3 has 14 amino acids. Germline V CDR1 and CDR2: MNHNS, SASEGT. The ends lost 7 bases at V and 4 bases at J; junction bases unmatched: 8.

The CDR3 loop is CASSEGEKWLNTEAFF. The CDR3, as DNA: TGTGCCAGCAGTGAAGGAGAGAAGTGGTTGAACACTGAAGCTTTCTTT. The chain recombines TRBV6-1 with TRBJ1-1; unclear D gene. V was clipped by 1 base and J by 0 bases, with 12 bases between them. Germline CDR1 is MNHNS and CDR2 is SASEGT. This CDR3 contains 16 residues.

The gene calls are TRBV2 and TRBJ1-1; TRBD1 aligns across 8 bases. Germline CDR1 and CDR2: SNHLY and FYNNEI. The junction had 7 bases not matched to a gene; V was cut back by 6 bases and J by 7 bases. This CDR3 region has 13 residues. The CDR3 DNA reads TGTGCCAGCAGACTACAGGGGGAGAGTGAAGCTTTCTTT. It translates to CASRLQGESEAFF. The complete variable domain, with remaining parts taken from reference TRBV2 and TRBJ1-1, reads EPEVTQTPSHQVTQMGQEVILRCVPISNHLYFYWYRQILGQKVEFLVSFYNNEISEKSEIFDDQFSVERPDGSNFTLKIRSTKLEDSAMYFCASRLQGESEAFFGQGTRLTVV.

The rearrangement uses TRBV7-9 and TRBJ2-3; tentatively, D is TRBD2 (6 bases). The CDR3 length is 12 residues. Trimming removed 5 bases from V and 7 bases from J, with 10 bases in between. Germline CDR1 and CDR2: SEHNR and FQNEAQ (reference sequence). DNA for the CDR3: TGTGCCAGCAGCCCCGGGGGAAATACGCAGTATTTT. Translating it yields CASSPGGNTQYF. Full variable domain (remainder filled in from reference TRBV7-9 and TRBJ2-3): DTGVSQNPRHKITKRGQNVTFRCDPISEHNRLYWYRQTLGQGPEFLTYFQNEAQLEKSRLLSDRFSAERPKGSFSTLEIQRTEQGDSAMYLCASSPGGNTQYFGPGTRLTVL.

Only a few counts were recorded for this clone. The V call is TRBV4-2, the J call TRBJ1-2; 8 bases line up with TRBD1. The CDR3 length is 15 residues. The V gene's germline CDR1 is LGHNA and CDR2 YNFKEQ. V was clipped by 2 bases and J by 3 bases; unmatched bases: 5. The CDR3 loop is CASSQPTGEDYGYTF. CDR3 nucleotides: TGTGCCAGCAGCCAACCGACAGGGGAAGACTATGGCTACACCTTC.

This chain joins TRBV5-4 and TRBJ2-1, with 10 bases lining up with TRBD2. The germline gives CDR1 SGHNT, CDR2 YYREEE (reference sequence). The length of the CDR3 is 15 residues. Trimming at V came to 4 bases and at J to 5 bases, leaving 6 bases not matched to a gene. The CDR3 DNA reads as TGTGCCAGCAGCGCAACTAGCGGGGCTGACAATGAGCAGTTCTTC. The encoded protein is CASSATSGADNEQFF.

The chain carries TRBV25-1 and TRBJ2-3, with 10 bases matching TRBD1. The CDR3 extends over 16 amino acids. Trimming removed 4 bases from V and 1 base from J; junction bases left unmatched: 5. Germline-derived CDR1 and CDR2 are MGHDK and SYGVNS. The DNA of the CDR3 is TGTGCCAGCAGTGCTGGACAGGGGGAAGGCACAGATACGCAGTATTTT. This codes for CASSAGQGEGTDTQYF.

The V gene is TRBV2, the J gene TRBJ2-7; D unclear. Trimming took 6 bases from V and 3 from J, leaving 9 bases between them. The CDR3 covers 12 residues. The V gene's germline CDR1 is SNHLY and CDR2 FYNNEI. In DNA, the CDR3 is TGTGCCAGCAGCCCACAGAACTACGAGCAGTACTTC. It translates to CASSPQNYEQYF.

CDR3 region: CSDGTGGADTQYF. The CDR3 DNA sequence: TGCAGCGACGGAACAGGGGGAGCAGATACGCAGTATTTT. The chain employs TRBV29-1 and TRBJ2-3; 8 positions match TRBD1. Per germline, CDR1 SQVTM and CDR2 ANQGSEA. This CDR3 comprises 13 residues. After removal of 7 bases from V and 4 bases from J, the junction contained 7 bases not matched to a gene.

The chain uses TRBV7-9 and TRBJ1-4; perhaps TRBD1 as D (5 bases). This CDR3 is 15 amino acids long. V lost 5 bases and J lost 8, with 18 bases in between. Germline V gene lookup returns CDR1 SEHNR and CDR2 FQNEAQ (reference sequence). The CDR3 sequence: CASSPADGGWEKLFF. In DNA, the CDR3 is TGTGCCAGCAGCCCCGCCGATGGGGGGTGGGAAAAACTGTTTTTT.

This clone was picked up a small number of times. CDR3 DNA: TGCGCCAGCAGCTTGTTGCAAGGAAACTATGGCTACACCTTC. Translation gives CASSLLQGNYGYTF. The chain combines TRBV5-1 with TRBJ1-2; D gene unclear. Germline CDR1 is SGHRS and CDR2 is YFSETQ. Trimming pared 1 base from V and 2 bases from J, leaving 9 bases between. The CDR3 runs 14 residues.

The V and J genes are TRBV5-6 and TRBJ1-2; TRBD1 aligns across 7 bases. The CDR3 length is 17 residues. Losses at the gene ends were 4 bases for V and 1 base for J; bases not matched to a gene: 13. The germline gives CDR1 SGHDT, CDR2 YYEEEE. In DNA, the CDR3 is TGTGCCAGCAGCCCGGGGTTTACAGGGGATTTTAACTATGGCTACACCTTC. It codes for CASSPGFTGDFNYGYTF.

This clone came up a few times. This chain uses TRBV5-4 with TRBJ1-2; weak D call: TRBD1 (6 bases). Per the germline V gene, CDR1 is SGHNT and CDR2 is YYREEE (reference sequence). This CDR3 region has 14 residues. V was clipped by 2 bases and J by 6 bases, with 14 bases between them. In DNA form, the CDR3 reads TGTGCCAGCAGCTTCCGGGACAAGGTCGATGGCTACACCTTC. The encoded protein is CASSFRDKVDGYTF. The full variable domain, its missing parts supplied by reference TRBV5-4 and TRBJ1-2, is ETGVTQSPTHLIKTRGQQVTLRCSSQSGHNTVSWYQQALGQGPQFIFQYYREEENGRGNFPPRFSGLQFPNYSSELNVNALELDDSALYLCASSFRDKVDGYTFGSGTRLTVV.

The CDR3 reads CASSLTHYEQYF. DNA for the CDR3: TGTGCCAGCAGCTTAACCCACTACGAGCAGTACTTC. The chain carries TRBV7-8 and TRBJ2-7; D not certain. V dropped 2 bases and J dropped 3 bases, with 5 bases sitting between them. In germline, CDR1 is SGHVS, CDR2 FQNEAQ. The CDR3 has 12 residues.

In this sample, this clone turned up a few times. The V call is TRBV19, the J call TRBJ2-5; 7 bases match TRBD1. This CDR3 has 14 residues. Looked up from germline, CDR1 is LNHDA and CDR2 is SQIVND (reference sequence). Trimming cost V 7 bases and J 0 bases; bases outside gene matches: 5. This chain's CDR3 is CASKAGGNQETQYF. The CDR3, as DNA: TGTGCCAGTAAAGCAGGGGGTAACCAAGAGACCCAGTACTTC.

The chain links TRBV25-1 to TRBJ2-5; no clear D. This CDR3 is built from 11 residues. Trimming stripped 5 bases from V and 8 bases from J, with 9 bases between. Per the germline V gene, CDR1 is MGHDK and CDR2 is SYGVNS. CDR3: CASSPSNTQYF. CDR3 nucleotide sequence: TGTGCCAGCAGTCCCTCAAATACCCAGTACTTC.

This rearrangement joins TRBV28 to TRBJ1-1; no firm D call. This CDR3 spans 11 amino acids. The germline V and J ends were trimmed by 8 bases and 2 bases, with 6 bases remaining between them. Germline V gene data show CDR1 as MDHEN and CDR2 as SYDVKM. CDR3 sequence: CASGLNTEAFF. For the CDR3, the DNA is TGTGCCAGCGGCCTAAACACTGAAGCTTTCTTT.

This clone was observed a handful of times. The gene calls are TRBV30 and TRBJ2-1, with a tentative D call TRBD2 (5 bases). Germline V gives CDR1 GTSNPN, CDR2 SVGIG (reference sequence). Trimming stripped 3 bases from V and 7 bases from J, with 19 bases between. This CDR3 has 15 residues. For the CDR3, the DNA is TGTGCCTGGAGCGGGCCCGGGGATCGGCGGAATGAGCAGTTCTTC. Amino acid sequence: CAWSGPGDRRNEQFF. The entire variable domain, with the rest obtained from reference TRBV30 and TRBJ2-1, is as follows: SQTIHQWPATLVQPVGSPLSLECTVEGTSNPNLYWYRQAAGRGLQLLFYSVGIGQISSEVPQNLSASRPQDRQFILSSKKLLLSDSGFYLCAWSGPGDRRNEQFFGPGTRLTVL.

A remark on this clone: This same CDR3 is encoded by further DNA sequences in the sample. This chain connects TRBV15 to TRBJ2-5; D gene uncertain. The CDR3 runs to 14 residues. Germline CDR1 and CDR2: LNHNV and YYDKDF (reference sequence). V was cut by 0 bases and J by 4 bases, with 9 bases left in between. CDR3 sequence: CATSRDQGGETQYF. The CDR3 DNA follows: TGTGCCACCAGCAGAGATCAAGGTGGAGAGACCCAGTACTTC.

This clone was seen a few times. The CDR3 nucleotides are TGTGCCAGCAAGGGGACAGGGCCAACCTACGAGCAGTACTTC. It yields the protein CASKGTGPTYEQYF. The chain couples TRBV28 to TRBJ2-7, with 9 bases aligning to TRBD1. The CDR3 extends over 14 amino acids. Germline lookup yields CDR1 MDHEN and CDR2 SYDVKM. The ends lost 7 bases at V and 2 bases at J; junction bases unmatched: 6.

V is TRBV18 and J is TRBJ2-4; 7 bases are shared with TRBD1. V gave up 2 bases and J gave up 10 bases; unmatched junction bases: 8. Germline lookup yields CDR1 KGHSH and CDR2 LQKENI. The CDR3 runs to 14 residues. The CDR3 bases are TGTGCCAGCTCACCAACGGGGACAGTGGTAATTCAGTACTTC. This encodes CASSPTGTVVIQYF.

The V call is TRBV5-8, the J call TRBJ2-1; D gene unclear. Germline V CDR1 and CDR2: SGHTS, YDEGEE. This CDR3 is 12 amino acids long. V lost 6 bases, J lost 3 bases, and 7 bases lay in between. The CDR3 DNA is TGTGCCAGCACAGAGCGCTACAATGAGCAGTTCTTC. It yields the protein CASTERYNEQFF.

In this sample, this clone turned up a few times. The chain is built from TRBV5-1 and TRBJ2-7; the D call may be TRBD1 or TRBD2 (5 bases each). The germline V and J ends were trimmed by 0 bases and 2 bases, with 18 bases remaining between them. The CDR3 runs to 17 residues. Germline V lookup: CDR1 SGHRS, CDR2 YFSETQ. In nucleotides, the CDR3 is TGCGCCAGCAGCTTGGAATTGGGGACCCCAAACCCCTACGAGCAGTACTTC. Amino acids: CASSLELGTPNPYEQYF.

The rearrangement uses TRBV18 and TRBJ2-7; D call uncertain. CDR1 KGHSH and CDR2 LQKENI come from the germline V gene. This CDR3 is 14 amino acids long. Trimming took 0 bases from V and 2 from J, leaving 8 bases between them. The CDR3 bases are TGTGCCAGCTCACCACCAGCGCCCACCTACGAGCAGTACTTC. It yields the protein CASSPPAPTYEQYF.

CDR3 bases: TGTGCCAGCAGCTTACGCAGGGCGTTGGTCGATGAGCAGTTCTTC. It specifies CASSLRRALVDEQFF. This rearrangement joins TRBV7-9 to TRBJ2-1; the D gene is possibly TRBD1 (5 bases). Germline assignment: CDR1 SEHNR and CDR2 FQNEAQ (reference sequence). This CDR3 is 15 amino acids long. Deletions cut 2 bases from V and 8 bases from J, with 16 bases between.

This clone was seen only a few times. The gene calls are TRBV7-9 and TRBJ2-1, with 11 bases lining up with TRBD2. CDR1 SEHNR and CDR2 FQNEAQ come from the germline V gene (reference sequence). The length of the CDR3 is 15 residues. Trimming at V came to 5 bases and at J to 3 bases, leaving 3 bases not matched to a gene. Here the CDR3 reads CASSPSGGLYNEQFF. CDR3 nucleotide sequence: TGTGCCAGCAGCCCTAGCGGGGGGCTCTACAATGAGCAGTTCTTC.

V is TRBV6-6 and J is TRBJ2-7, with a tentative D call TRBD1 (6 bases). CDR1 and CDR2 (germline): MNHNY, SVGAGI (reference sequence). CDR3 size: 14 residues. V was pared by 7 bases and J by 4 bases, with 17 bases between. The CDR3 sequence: CASTLAGAQYEQYF. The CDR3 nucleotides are TGTGCCAGCACCCTGGCAGGGGCCCAATACGAGCAGTACTTC.